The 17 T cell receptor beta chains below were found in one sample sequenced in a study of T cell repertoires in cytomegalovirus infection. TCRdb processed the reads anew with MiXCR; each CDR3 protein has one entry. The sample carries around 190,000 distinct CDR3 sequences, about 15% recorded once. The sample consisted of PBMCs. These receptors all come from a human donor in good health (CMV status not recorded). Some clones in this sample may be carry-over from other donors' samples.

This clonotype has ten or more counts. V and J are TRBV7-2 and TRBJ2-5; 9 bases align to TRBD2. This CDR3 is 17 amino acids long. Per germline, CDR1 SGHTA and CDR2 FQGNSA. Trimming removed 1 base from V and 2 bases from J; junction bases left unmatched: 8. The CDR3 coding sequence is TGTGCCAGCAGCTTAGTTGGAGCGGGAGGTCGTCAAGAGACCCAGTACTTC. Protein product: CASSLVGAGGRQETQYF.

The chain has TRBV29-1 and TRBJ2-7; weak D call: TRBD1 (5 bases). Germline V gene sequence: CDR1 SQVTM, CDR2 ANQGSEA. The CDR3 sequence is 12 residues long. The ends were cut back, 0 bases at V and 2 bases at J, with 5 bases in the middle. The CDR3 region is CSVEDRAYEQYF. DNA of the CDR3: TGCAGCGTTGAAGACAGGGCCTACGAGCAGTACTTC.

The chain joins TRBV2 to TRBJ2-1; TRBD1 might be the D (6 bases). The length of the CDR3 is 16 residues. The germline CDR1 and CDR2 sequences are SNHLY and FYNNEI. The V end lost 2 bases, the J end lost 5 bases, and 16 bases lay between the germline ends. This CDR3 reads CASSEYQGPPHNEQFF. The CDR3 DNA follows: TGTGCCAGCAGTGAATACCAGGGGCCACCCCACAATGAGCAGTTCTTC.

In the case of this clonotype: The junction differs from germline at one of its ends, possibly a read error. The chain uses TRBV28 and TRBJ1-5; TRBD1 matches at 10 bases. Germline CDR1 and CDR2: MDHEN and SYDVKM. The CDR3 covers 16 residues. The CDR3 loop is CANSSRTGGSNQPQHF. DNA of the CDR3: TGTGCCAACAGTTCCCGGACAGGGGGAAGCAATCAGCCCCAGCATTTT.

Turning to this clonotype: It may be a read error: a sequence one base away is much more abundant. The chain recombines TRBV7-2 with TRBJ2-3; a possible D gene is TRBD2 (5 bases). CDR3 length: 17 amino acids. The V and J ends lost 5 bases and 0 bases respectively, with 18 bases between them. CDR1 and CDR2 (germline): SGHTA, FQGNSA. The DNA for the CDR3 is TGTGCCAGCAGCCCCAGTAGTGGCGGGTCTAGCACAGATACGCAGTATTTT. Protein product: CASSPSSGGSSTDTQYF.

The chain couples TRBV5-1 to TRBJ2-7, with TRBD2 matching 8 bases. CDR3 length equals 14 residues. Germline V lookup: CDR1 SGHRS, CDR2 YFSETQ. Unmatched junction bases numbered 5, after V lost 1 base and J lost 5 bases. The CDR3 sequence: CASSLWKTSDEQYF. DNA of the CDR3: TGCGCCAGCAGCTTGTGGAAGACTAGCGACGAGCAGTACTTC.

DNA for the CDR3: TGTGCCAGCAGGCCAGGAACAGGGGTAGAGACCCAGTACTTC. It translates to CASRPGTGVETQYF. The chain employs TRBV28 and TRBJ2-5, with 7 bases lining up with TRBD1. The CDR3 consists of 14 residues. J gave up 4 bases and V 6 bases, and 8 bases lay outside the gene matches. The V gene's germline CDR1 is MDHEN and CDR2 SYDVKM.

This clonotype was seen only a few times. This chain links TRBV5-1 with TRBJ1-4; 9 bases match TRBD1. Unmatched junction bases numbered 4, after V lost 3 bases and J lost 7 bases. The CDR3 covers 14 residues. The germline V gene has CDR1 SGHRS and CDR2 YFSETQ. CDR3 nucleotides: TGCGCCAGCAGCTCGGGACAGGGAAGTGAAAAACTGTTTTTT. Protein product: CASSSGQGSEKLFF.

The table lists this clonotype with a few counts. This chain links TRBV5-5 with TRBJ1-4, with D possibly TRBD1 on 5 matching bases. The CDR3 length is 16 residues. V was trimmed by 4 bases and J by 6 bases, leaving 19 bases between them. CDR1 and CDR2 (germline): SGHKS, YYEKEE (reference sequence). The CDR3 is CASSRVWLGVDEKLFF. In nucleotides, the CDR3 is TGTGCCAGCAGCCGGGTTTGGTTAGGGGTCGATGAAAAACTGTTTTTT.

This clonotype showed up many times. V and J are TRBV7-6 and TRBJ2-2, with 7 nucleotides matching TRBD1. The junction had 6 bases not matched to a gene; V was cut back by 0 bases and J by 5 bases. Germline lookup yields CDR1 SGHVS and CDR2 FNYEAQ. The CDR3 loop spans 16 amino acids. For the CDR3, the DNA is TGTGCCAGCAGCTTAGCGAGTAGGGGGCCGACCGGGGAGCTGTTTTTT. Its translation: CASSLASRGPTGELFF.

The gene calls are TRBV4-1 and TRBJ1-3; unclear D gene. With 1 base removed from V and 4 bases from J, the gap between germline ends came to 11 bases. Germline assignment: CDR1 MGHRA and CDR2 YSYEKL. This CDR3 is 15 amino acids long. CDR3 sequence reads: CASSQVSGRGNTIYF. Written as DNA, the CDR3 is TGCGCCAGCAGCCAAGTATCCGGGAGAGGAAACACCATATATTTT.

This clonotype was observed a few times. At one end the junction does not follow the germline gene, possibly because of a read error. CDR3 DNA: TGTGCCGGGAGGGAATTCGACTATGGCTACACCTTC. This translates into CAGREFDYGYTF. This chain connects TRBV30 to TRBJ1-2; D remains ambiguous. CDR3 length: 12 amino acids. The germline V gene encodes CDR1 GTSNPN and CDR2 SVGIG (reference sequence).

CDR3 sequence reads: CASRGPGQQFF. Here the CDR3 DNA reads TGTGCCAGCCGGGGTCCCGGTCAGCAGTTCTTC. The chain joins TRBV6-5 to TRBJ2-1, with D tentatively TRBD2 (5 bases). The germline V gene encodes CDR1 MNHEY and CDR2 SVGAGI. Trimming cost V 8 bases and J 11 bases, with 13 bases left between them. The CDR3 sequence is 11 residues long.

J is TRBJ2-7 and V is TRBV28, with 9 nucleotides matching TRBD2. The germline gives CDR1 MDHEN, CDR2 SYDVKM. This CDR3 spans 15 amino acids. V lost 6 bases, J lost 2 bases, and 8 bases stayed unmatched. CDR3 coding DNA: TGTGCCAGCAGGCTCCTAGGACTAGCGCCCTACGAGCAGTACTTC. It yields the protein CASRLLGLAPYEQYF.

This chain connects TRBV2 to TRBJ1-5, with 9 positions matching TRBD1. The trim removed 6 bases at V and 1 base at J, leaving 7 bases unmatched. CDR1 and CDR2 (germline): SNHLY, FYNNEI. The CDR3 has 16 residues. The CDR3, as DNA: TGTGCCAGCAGAAAGGGACAGGGAGGAAGCAATCAGCCCCAGCATTTT. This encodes CASRKGQGGSNQPQHF.

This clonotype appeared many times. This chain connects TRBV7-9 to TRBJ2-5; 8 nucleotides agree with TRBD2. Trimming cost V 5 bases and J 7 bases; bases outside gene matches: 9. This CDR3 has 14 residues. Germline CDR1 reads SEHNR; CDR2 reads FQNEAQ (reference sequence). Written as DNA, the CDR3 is TGTGCCAGCAGCCCCCGGGAGGGCCATAGGACCCAGTACTTC. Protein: CASSPREGHRTQYF.

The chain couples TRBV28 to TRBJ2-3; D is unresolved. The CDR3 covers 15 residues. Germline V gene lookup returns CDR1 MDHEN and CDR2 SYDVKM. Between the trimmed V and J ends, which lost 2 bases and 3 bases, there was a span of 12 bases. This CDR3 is CASSLDSKGTDTQYF. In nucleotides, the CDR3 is TGTGCCAGCAGTTTAGACTCCAAAGGGACAGATACGCAGTATTTT.